These 18 T cell receptor beta chains originate from one sample sequenced in a study of T cell responses to AZD1222 COVID-19 vaccine. Produced via immunoSEQ multiplex PCR; TCRdb's table is partial and in-frame only. The sample holds fewer than 120,000 clones, about 81% seen once. Source: peripheral blood, taken on day 0 of AZD1222 vaccination. These receptors were taken from an adult in good health.

CDR3 loop: CASLPTSGRRSDTQYF. Here the CDR3 DNA reads TGCGCCAGCCTCCCAACTAGCGGGAGAAGATCAGATACGCAGTATTTT. The chain employs TRBV10-2 and TRBJ2-3; TRBD2 matches 11 bases. This CDR3 contains 16 residues. V shed 8 bases, J shed 4 bases, and the junction held 11 bases outside the gene matches. CDR1 and CDR2 from the germline V gene are WSHSY and SAAADI.

This clone was seen a few times. The chain combines TRBV7-2 with TRBJ1-1; the D gene is possibly TRBD1 (6 bases). CDR3 length equals 16 residues. V was cut by 5 bases and J by 0 bases, with 16 bases left in between. Germline V gives CDR1 SGHTA, CDR2 FQGNSA. The CDR3 region is CASSIRQVGMNTEAFF. The CDR3 nucleotides are TGTGCCAGCAGCATTAGACAGGTGGGAATGAACACTGAAGCTTTCTTT.

V gene TRBV6-5 combines with J gene TRBJ1-1, with D possibly TRBD1 on 5 matching bases. V was trimmed by 4 bases and J by 4 bases, leaving 16 bases between them. The germline gives CDR1 MNHEY, CDR2 SVGAGI. This CDR3 has 15 residues. The chain's CDR3 is CASSSLPRGGTEAFF. The DNA of the CDR3 is TGTGCCAGCAGTTCCCTCCCCCGGGGCGGCACTGAAGCTTTCTTT.

The J gene is TRBJ1-3, the V gene TRBV15; D remains ambiguous. Trimming pared 6 bases from V and 4 bases from J, leaving 16 bases between. CDR1 is LNHNV and CDR2 is YYDKDF in the germline V gene (reference sequence). The CDR3 extends over 15 amino acids. Written as DNA, the CDR3 is TGTGCCACCAGTGAGAGGTCCAGGCTAGGAAACACCATATATTTT. Its translation is CATSERSRLGNTIYF.

DNA of the CDR3: TGTGCCAGCAAAGCTACTCGTAAAAGGACTAATGAAAAACTGTTTTTT. It codes for CASKATRKRTNEKLFF. The V and J genes are TRBV2 and TRBJ1-4; unclear D gene. Germline CDR1 and CDR2: SNHLY and FYNNEI. V dropped 7 bases and J dropped 2 bases, with 17 bases sitting between them. This CDR3 comprises 16 residues.

This clone was recorded only once. This chain uses TRBV28 with TRBJ1-5; D gene unclear. The germline V and J ends were trimmed by 6 bases and 0 bases, with 3 bases remaining between them. The CDR3 loop spans 12 amino acids. CDR1 MDHEN and CDR2 SYDVKM come from the germline V gene. CDR3 protein: CASRSSNQPQHF. CDR3 in DNA: TGTGCCAGCAGAAGTAGCAATCAGCCCCAGCATTTT.

The chain links TRBV3-1 (or the pseudogene TRBV3-2) to TRBJ2-7; TRBD2 agrees at 10 bases. CDR1 and CDR2 from the germline V gene are LGHDT and YNNKEL (reference sequence). The CDR3 is 18 amino acids. V lost 4 bases and J lost 0; bases outside the gene matches: 12. The CDR3: CASSRTGALAGGSYEQYF. The CDR3 DNA reads TGTGCCAGCAGCCGAACGGGGGCATTAGCGGGAGGCTCCTACGAGCAGTACTTC.

In this sample, this clone turned up once. This sequence joins TRBV5-4 and TRBJ1-2, with 10 bases that match TRBD1. Germline assignment: CDR1 SGHNT and CDR2 YYREEE (reference sequence). With V trimmed by 0 bases and J by 3 bases, 2 bases remained unmatched. The CDR3 is made up of 15 amino acids. This CDR3 is CASSLGGQGYYGYTF. DNA of the CDR3: TGTGCCAGCAGCTTGGGGGGACAGGGGTACTATGGCTACACCTTC.

This rearrangement joins TRBV6-2 or TRBV6-3 to TRBJ2-7, with TRBD1 matching 8 bases. The CDR3 has 16 amino acids. Germline V gene lookup returns CDR1 MNHEY and CDR2 SVGEGT. The V and J ends lost 5 bases and 4 bases, in that order; junction bases with no gene match: 13. For the CDR3, the DNA is TGTGCCAGCAGTGGGGGCCCCGGGACAGGATTTTACGAGCAGTACTTC. Translation gives CASSGGPGTGFYEQYF.

The chain uses TRBV7-2 and TRBJ1-3; D remains ambiguous. The CDR3 runs to 17 residues. The germline CDR1 and CDR2 sequences are SGHTA and FQGNSA. Trimming left V 1 base short and J 0 bases short, with 13 bases between. The chain's CDR3 is CASSLGLTLTSGNTIYF. DNA for the CDR3: TGTGCCAGCAGCTTAGGCCTGACACTAACCTCTGGAAACACCATATATTTT.

CDR3 DNA sequence: TGTGCCATCATTCTTCAAGGGGGCGAGTCTTTCTTT. Translating gives CAIILQGGESFF. The chain carries TRBV10-3 and TRBJ1-1; TRBD1 agrees at 7 bases. The CDR3 runs to 12 residues. Germline assignment: CDR1 ENHRY and CDR2 SYGVKD. V lost 7 bases and J lost 12; bases outside the gene matches: 11.

This sequence joins TRBV2 and TRBJ1-1; D gene uncertain. The length of the CDR3 is 12 residues. Germline-derived CDR1 and CDR2 are SNHLY and FYNNEI. V lost 4 bases to trimming and J lost 4 bases, with 7 bases between them. In nucleotides, the CDR3 is TGTGCCAGCAGTGGGGCAGCCACTGAAGCTTTCTTT. Protein: CASSGAATEAFF.

This chain connects TRBV27 to TRBJ1-1; D uncertain. V lost 2 bases and J lost 1, with 5 bases in between. The CDR3 is 13 amino acids. CDR1 is MNHEY, CDR2 SMNVEV, per germline (reference sequence). In DNA form, the CDR3 reads TGTGCCAGCAGTTTAAGGAGGAACACTGAAGCTTTCTTT. It codes for CASSLRRNTEAFF.

This clone was detected a few times. CDR3 DNA: TGTGCCAGCAGCGCCTTACAGAGCTCCTACGAGCAGTACTTC. This translates into CASSALQSSYEQYF. The J gene is TRBJ2-7, the V gene TRBV9; no definite D call. CDR1 is SGDLS, CDR2 YYNGEE, per germline. Trimming took 3 bases from V and 0 from J, leaving 10 bases between them. CDR3 length: 14 amino acids. The full variable domain, rest sourced from reference TRBV9 and TRBJ2-7, is DSGVTQTPKHLITATGQRVTLRCSPRSGDLSVYWYQQSLDQGLQFLIQYYNGEERAKGNILERFSAQQFPDLHSELNLSSLELGDSALYFCASSALQSSYEQYFGPGTRLTVT.

The CDR3 here is CASSPSGQGNTEAFF. CDR3 in DNA: TGTGCCAGCAGCCCCTCGGGACAGGGAAACACTGAAGCTTTCTTT. The chain combines TRBV28 with TRBJ1-1; TRBD1 agrees at 9 bases. Trimming removed 6 bases from V and 2 bases from J; junction bases left unmatched: 7. CDR1 is MDHEN, CDR2 SYDVKM, per germline. CDR3 size: 15 residues.

This chain uses TRBV5-1 with TRBJ1-1, with TRBD1 as a possible D gene (5 bases). CDR1 is SGHRS, CDR2 YFSETQ, per germline. CDR3 length: 16 residues. Trimming pared 1 base from V and 1 base from J, leaving 14 bases between. This CDR3 is CASSLWGSLENTEAFF. The CDR3 nucleotides read TGCGCCAGCAGCTTGTGGGGCAGTTTAGAGAACACTGAAGCTTTCTTT. The full variable domain, its missing parts supplied by reference TRBV5-1 and TRBJ1-1, is KAGVTQTPRYLIKTRGQQVTLSCSPISGHRSVSWYQQTPGQGLQFLFEYFSETQRNKGNFPGRFSGRQFSNSRSEMNVSTLELGDSALYLCASSLWGSLENTEAFFGQGTRLTVV.

The chain has TRBV5-1 and TRBJ1-6, with 8 bases matching TRBD1. Germline lookup yields CDR1 SGHRS and CDR2 YFSETQ. The CDR3 runs 15 residues. The ends lost 4 bases at V and 6 bases at J; junction bases unmatched: 6. The CDR3 loop reads CASSATGQVNSPLHF. CDR3 in DNA: TGCGCCAGCAGCGCTACGGGACAGGTTAATTCACCCCTCCACTTT.

The V call is TRBV7-9, the J call TRBJ1-4, with TRBD1 as a possible D gene (5 bases). In germline, CDR1 is SEHNR, CDR2 FQNEAQ (reference sequence). The CDR3 totals 15 residues. V lost 5 bases, J lost 3 bases, and 13 bases lay in between. The CDR3 DNA sequence: TGTGCCAGCAGCCGAGGGGAGGGCCCTAATGAAAAACTGTTTTTT. Translated, it gives CASSRGEGPNEKLFF.